A selection of T cell receptor beta chains follows, all from one sample in a study of blood T cells in healthy people across ages. TCRdb independently ran MiXCR on the 5' RACE reads; one entry per CDR3 protein. The sample has 1.2 million to 1.5 million distinct CDR3 sequences; 35% to 45% are singletons. What was sequenced was blood. These TCRs come from a woman younger than 35 in good health. The CDR3 runs from the conserved cysteine through the conserved F or W. D genes are given only for firm matches. Clone sizes are given selectively: once, few, many, or a class where the clone is expanded.

clone_size,d_call,v_call,j_call,cdr3_nt,cdr3_aa
few,.,TRBV29-1,TRBJ1-1,TGCAGCGCTGACGCCACGGGGAACACTGAAGCTTTCTTT,CSADATGNTEAFF
.,.,TRBV30,TRBJ2-7,TGTGCCTGGAGGACCCCAGGATACTACGAGCAGTACTTC,CAWRTPGYYEQYF
many,TRBD1,TRBV18,TRBJ1-2,TGTGCCAGCAGTCCTGCGGGACAGGGCTATGGCTACACCTTC,CASSPAGQGYGYTF
.,.,TRBV11-2,TRBJ1-1,TGTGCCAGCAGCTTTATACGCGGTAGGACTGAAGCTTTCTTT,CASSFIRGRTEAFF
many,.,TRBV6-1,TRBJ1-2,TGTGCCAGCAGTGAAGCTAGGGGTAGAGACTATGGCTACACCTTC,CASSEARGRDYGYTF
.,.,TRBV20-1,TRBJ2-7,TGCAGTGGCACCGGCCTGGCCTCCTACGAGCAGTACTTC,CSGTGLASYEQYF
.,TRBD2,TRBV7-6,TRBJ2-5,TGTGCCAGCAGCCCCCTAGCGGGGTCCGAGACCCAGTACTTC,CASSPLAGSETQYF
.,.,TRBV2,TRBJ2-1,TGTGCCAGCATGCTGGGACTCAATGAGCAGTTCTTC,CASMLGLNEQFF
.,.,TRBV3-1,TRBJ2-7,TGTGCCAGCAGCCAAGAAGGCTGGGCCTACGAGCAGTACTTC,CASSQEGWAYEQYF
.,.,TRBV15,TRBJ1-2,TGTGCCACCAGCAGAGAGGAGGGCGGTGGCTACACCTTC,CATSREEGGGYTF
.,.,TRBV20-1,TRBJ2-3,TGCAGTGCTAGAGATGATGGGACGGACACAGATACGCAGTATTTT,CSARDDGTDTDTQYF
.,TRBD1,TRBV29-1,TRBJ2-6,TGCAGCGTTTTGAACTGGGACAGCGCCCTCTCTGGGGCCAACGTCCTGACTTTC,CSVLNWDSALSGANVLTF
.,TRBD1,TRBV7-9,TRBJ1-2,TGTGCCGGGGACAGAATTGGCTACACCTTC,CAGDRIGYTF
.,.,TRBV6-6,TRBJ1-1,TGTGCCAGCAGTTACCCTGCGGGAGGGGCCACTGAAGCTTTCTTT,CASSYPAGGATEAFF
few,.,TRBV20-1,TRBJ2-6,TGCAGTGCTAGTGTACCTGGGGCCAACGTCCTGACTTTC,CSASVPGANVLTF
few,TRBD2,TRBV2,TRBJ2-3,TGTGCCAGCAGTGACCCCGGGACTAGCGGAACAACAGATACGCAGTATTTT,CASSDPGTSGTTDTQYF
.,TRBD1,TRBV28,TRBJ2-7,TGTGCCAGCAGGCAGCAGGGACAGGGAATTCGCGAGCAGTACTTC,CASRQQGQGIREQYF
few,.,TRBV4-1,TRBJ2-1,TGCGCCAGCAGCCAAGAAGGAGGTCAGCCCAATGAGCAGTTCTTC,CASSQEGGQPNEQFF
few,TRBD2,TRBV9,TRBJ2-3,TGTGCCAGCAGCCATTTTCTAGCGGGAATAAAGTATTTT,CASSHFLAGIKYF
.,.,TRBV5-6,TRBJ2-4,TGTGCCAGCAGCTTGGGACAGGAAAACATTCAGTACTTC,CASSLGQENIQYF
.,.,TRBV4-1,TRBJ2-7,TGCGCCAGCAGCTCTGACACGACCTCCTACGAGCAGTACTTC,CASSSDTTSYEQYF
.,.,TRBV11-2,TRBJ1-2,TGTGCCAGCAGATCCCAGGGTGCGCGTGGCTACACCTTC,CASRSQGARGYTF
.,TRBD1,TRBV20-1,TRBJ1-2,TGCAGTGCAACCACAGGGGTATATGGCTACACCTTC,CSATTGVYGYTF
.,.,TRBV13,TRBJ2-7,TGTGCCAGCCACGTTTACGAGCAGTACTTC,CASHVYEQYF
.,.,TRBV24-1,TRBJ2-1,TGTGCCACCGAAGGAAGGGGGGCTCAGGAGGAGCAGTTCTTC,CATEGRGAQEEQFF
.,TRBD2,TRBV20-1,TRBJ2-7,TGCAGTGCTGACCCCCCGACTAGCGAACACCAAGGCACCCAGTACTTC,CSADPPTSEHQGTQYF
once,TRBD1,TRBV2,TRBJ2-7,TGTGCCAGCAGTGCGACGCGACAGGGGGAGGAGTACTTC,CASSATRQGEEYF
.,.,TRBV6-1,TRBJ2-1,TGTGCCAGTCGGATCGGAGACAATGAGCAGTTCTTC,CASRIGDNEQFF
once,.,TRBV29-1,TRBJ2-5,TGCAGCGTTGGGGACTCGGACAGAAAGTACTTC,CSVGDSDRKYF